The rows below give T cell receptor beta chains drawn from one sample of a study of T cell responses to AZD1222 COVID-19 vaccine. The table came from immunoSEQ multiplex PCR; TCRdb's copy has only in-frame clones and leaves some out. The top ten hold 1.8% of the sample, which has more than 150,000 clones, around nine tenths seen once. Sequencing was performed on peripheral blood, taken on day 0 of AZD1222 vaccination. These receptors were obtained from an adult in good health. Both conserved end residues are part of each CDR3. Fields, in order: J gene, V gene, D gene, clone size, CDR3 DNA, CDR3 protein. A D gene is named only where the DNA matches it firmly. A row's size may be missing; if present it is once, few, many or a size class.

TRBJ1-5 | TRBV20-1 | NA | NA | TGCAGTGCTAGTGTTCTCCTGGGGAATAGCAATCAGCCCCAGCATTTT | CSASVLLGNSNQPQHF
TRBJ2-7 | TRBV4-1 | TRBD1 | NA | TGCGCCAGCAGCCAACGACAGGGGCCCTACGAGCAGTACTTC | CASSQRQGPYEQYF
TRBJ1-1 | TRBV5-5 | TRBD1 | NA | TGTGCCAGCAGCTTGTCGGGACAGGGAATTGAAGCTTTCTTT | CASSLSGQGIEAFF
TRBJ2-2 | TRBV5-8 | NA | NA | TGTGCCAGCAGCAACGGATTCAACACCGGGGAGCTGTTTTTT | CASSNGFNTGELFF
TRBJ2-7 | TRBV6-1 | NA | NA | TGTGCCAGCAGTGAAGCTCATGGGGGGACCCCGGGCGAGCAGTACTTC | CASSEAHGGTPGEQYF
TRBJ1-2 | TRBV28 | NA | NA | TGTGCCAGCAGTACGCCCGGGGCAGGGCCGGACTATGGCTACACCTTC | CASSTPGAGPDYGYTF
TRBJ1-3 | TRBV27 | NA | NA | TGTGCCAGCAGTCGAAGCCACTCTGGAAACACCATATATTTT | CASSRSHSGNTIYF
TRBJ2-2 | TRBV29-1 | TRBD1 | NA | TGCAGTGGCGGGACAGGGTGGACCGGGGAGCTGTTTTTT | CSGGTGWTGELFF
TRBJ2-3 | TRBV7-8 | TRBD2 | NA | TGTGCCAGCAGCTTTCCCAGGACTAGCAGATCTAGCACAGATACGCAGTATTTT | CASSFPRTSRSSTDTQYF
TRBJ2-7 | TRBV5-4 | NA | once | TGTGCCAGCAGCATAAGGGGTAACGAGCAGTACTTC | CASSIRGNEQYF
TRBJ1-2 | TRBV20-1 | NA | once | TGCAGTGCCAGTAAGACCGGAGCTAACTATGGCTACACCTTC | CSASKTGANYGYTF
TRBJ1-1 | TRBV7-2 | NA | NA | TGTGCCAGCAGCTTTTTACGGGGGTTATCGAACACTGAAGCTTTCTTT | CASSFLRGLSNTEAFF
TRBJ1-5 | TRBV7-9 | NA | NA | TGTGCCAGCAGCTTCGACGGAAAGGGGCCCCAGCATTTT | CASSFDGKGPQHF